Listed below are T cell receptor beta chains from one sample, sequenced in a study of CD8 T cells in Susac syndrome. TCRdb re-analysed the immunoSEQ multiplex PCR reads in MiXCR, keeping a single row per CDR3 protein. The repertoire holds about 180,000 distinct CDR3 sequences, with 85% to 95% as singletons. The specimen sequenced was CD4+ T cells from PBMCs. The receptors originated from a human donor with Susac syndrome. CDR3s include the opening cysteine and the closing phenylalanine or tryptophan. The D gene is left open where the match is weak. Clone size is not always given. Where it is, it says once, few, many or a class for expanded clones.

clone size: NA
V gene: TRBV7-2
J gene: TRBJ2-2
D gene: TRBD2
CDR3 DNA: TGTGCCAGCAGCCGCGACCCCCCTAGCGGACGAATCACCGGGGAGCTGTTTTTT
CDR3 protein: CASSRDPPSGRITGELFF

clone size: NA
V gene: TRBV25-1
J gene: TRBJ2-5
D gene: NA
CDR3 DNA: TGTGCCAGCAGTGTTTCCCGGGAGACCCAGTACTTC
CDR3 protein: CASSVSRETQYF

clone size: NA
V gene: TRBV6-5
J gene: TRBJ1-1
D gene: NA
CDR3 DNA: TGTGCCAGCAGTTTGGGGGGGGTAAGTGAAGCTTTCTTT
CDR3 protein: CASSLGGVSEAFF

clone size: NA
V gene: TRBV6-5
J gene: TRBJ2-7
D gene: NA
CDR3 DNA: TGTGCCAGGGGCCGGGACACCATCTACGAGCAGTACTTC
CDR3 protein: CARGRDTIYEQYF

clone size: NA
V gene: TRBV7-9
J gene: TRBJ2-5
D gene: TRBD2
CDR3 DNA: TGTGCCAGCAGCTTAGCGACTAGCGGCCAAGAGACCCAGTACTTC
CDR3 protein: CASSLATSGQETQYF

clone size: NA
V gene: TRBV7-2
J gene: TRBJ2-5
D gene: NA
CDR3 DNA: TGTGCCAGCACACGGGATAAATCACAAGAGACCCAGTACTTC
CDR3 protein: CASTRDKSQETQYF

clone size: NA
V gene: TRBV10-3
J gene: TRBJ2-1
D gene: NA
CDR3 DNA: TGTGCCACAAATCGGGAAGGGGGGGTGAATGAGCAGTTCTTC
CDR3 protein: CATNREGGVNEQFF

clone size: NA
V gene: TRBV7-7
J gene: TRBJ2-5
D gene: TRBD2
CDR3 DNA: TGTGCTAGCAGCCCCGGGGACTCACCGGGAGGAACCCAGTACTTC
CDR3 protein: CASSPGDSPGGTQYF

clone size: NA
V gene: TRBV3-1
J gene: TRBJ1-1
D gene: NA
CDR3 DNA: TGTGCCAGCAGCCAAGAGGGTCGTTGGGAGTATTCCTTT
CDR3 protein: CASSQEGRWEYSF

clone size: NA
V gene: TRBV27
J gene: TRBJ2-7
D gene: TRBD2
CDR3 DNA: TGTGCCAGCAGTACTAGCGGGGGACCCTACGAGCAGTACTTC
CDR3 protein: CASSTSGGPYEQYF

clone size: once
V gene: TRBV1
J gene: TRBJ2-3
D gene: NA
CDR3 DNA: TGCACCAGCAGCCAAGACATATTTGGGCCCGGACAGGGCGATACGCAGTATTTT
CDR3 protein: CTSSQDIFGPGQGDTQYF

clone size: NA
V gene: TRBV19
J gene: TRBJ2-1
D gene: TRBD2
CDR3 DNA: TGTGCCAGTAGTACTAGCGGGGGAAATGAGCAGTTCTTC
CDR3 protein: CASSTSGGNEQFF

clone size: NA
V gene: TRBV19
J gene: TRBJ2-7
D gene: TRBD1
CDR3 DNA: TGTGCCAGTAGTAAGGACAGGACCGACTACGAGCAGTACTTC
CDR3 protein: CASSKDRTDYEQYF

clone size: NA
V gene: TRBV5-1
J gene: TRBJ1-1
D gene: NA
CDR3 DNA: TGCGCCAGCAGCTTGGTAAGTTCGGGGCCGAACACTGAAGCTTTCTTT
CDR3 protein: CASSLVSSGPNTEAFF

clone size: NA
V gene: TRBV12-3/TRBV12-4
J gene: TRBJ2-1
D gene: TRBD2
CDR3 DNA: TGTGCCAGCAGTTTGAGGACTAGCGGGACCCAGAATGAGCAGTTCTTC
CDR3 protein: CASSLRTSGTQNEQFF

clone size: once
V gene: TRBV2
J gene: TRBJ2-1
D gene: TRBD2
CDR3 DNA: TGTGCCATTTCCGGGACTAGCGTCTACAATGAGCAGTTCTTC
CDR3 protein: CAISGTSVYNEQFF

clone size: NA
V gene: TRBV15
J gene: TRBJ2-5
D gene: NA
CDR3 DNA: TGTGCCACCAGCAGAGATCGGAGCGGCGAGACCCAGTACTTC
CDR3 protein: CATSRDRSGETQYF

clone size: NA
V gene: TRBV6-5
J gene: TRBJ2-7
D gene: NA
CDR3 DNA: TGTGCCAGCAGCCCGGACAGACTTACCTACGAGCAGTACTTC
CDR3 protein: CASSPDRLTYEQYF

clone size: NA
V gene: TRBV29-1
J gene: TRBJ1-1
D gene: NA
CDR3 DNA: TGCAGCGTTGCCGTTACAGTGAACACTGAAGCTTTCTTT
CDR3 protein: CSVAVTVNTEAFF

clone size: NA
V gene: TRBV3-1
J gene: TRBJ1-3
D gene: TRBD1
CDR3 DNA: TGTGCCAGCAGCCAGTGGACAGGGACTGGAAACACCATATATTTT
CDR3 protein: CASSQWTGTGNTIYF

clone size: NA
V gene: TRBV10-3
J gene: TRBJ1-2
D gene: NA
CDR3 DNA: TGTGCCATCAGTGAGGGACTTTTTGGCTACACCTTC
CDR3 protein: CAISEGLFGYTF

clone size: NA
V gene: TRBV12-3/TRBV12-4
J gene: TRBJ1-2
D gene: NA
CDR3 DNA: TGTGCCAGCAAACAGCGCGGAAGAGATGGCTACACCTTC
CDR3 protein: CASKQRGRDGYTF

clone size: NA
V gene: TRBV30
J gene: TRBJ1-2
D gene: NA
CDR3 DNA: TGTGCCGCTGTTGGGGGATCTAACTATGGCTACACCTTC
CDR3 protein: CAAVGGSNYGYTF

clone size: NA
V gene: TRBV30
J gene: TRBJ1-1
D gene: NA
CDR3 DNA: TGTGCCTGGAGTAAACAGGGACGTAATGCTTTCTTT
CDR3 protein: CAWSKQGRNAFF

clone size: NA
V gene: TRBV6-5
J gene: TRBJ1-4
D gene: NA
CDR3 DNA: TGTGCCAGCAGTTACCGACCGGGTGGGGGGCTTGATGAAAAACTGTTTTTT
CDR3 protein: CASSYRPGGGLDEKLFF

clone size: NA
V gene: TRBV18
J gene: TRBJ1-5
D gene: NA
CDR3 DNA: TGTGCCAGCTCCGCGCAAGAGGATCAGCCCCAGCATTTT
CDR3 protein: CASSAQEDQPQHF

clone size: NA
V gene: TRBV7-2
J gene: TRBJ2-7
D gene: TRBD2
CDR3 DNA: TGTGCCAGCAGCCCCTGGACTAGCGGCAACTACGAGCAGTACTTC
CDR3 protein: CASSPWTSGNYEQYF

clone size: NA
V gene: TRBV10-3
J gene: TRBJ2-5
D gene: NA
CDR3 DNA: TGTGCCATCAGTGAGCCGACGGGGGCCCAGTACTTC
CDR3 protein: CAISEPTGAQYF

clone size: NA
V gene: TRBV20-1
J gene: TRBJ2-1
D gene: TRBD2
CDR3 DNA: TGCAGTGCTAGAGAATCGGCTAGCGGGGGGAGAGACAATGAGCAGTTCTTC
CDR3 protein: CSARESASGGRDNEQFF

clone size: NA
V gene: TRBV12-3/TRBV12-4
J gene: TRBJ2-3
D gene: NA
CDR3 DNA: TGTGCCAGCAGTTTTCGCCCGACTCGGGATACGCAGTATTTT
CDR3 protein: CASSFRPTRDTQYF

clone size: few
V gene: TRBV29-1
J gene: TRBJ2-7
D gene: TRBD1
CDR3 DNA: TGCAGCGTCCTTGACAGGGATGGCGAGCAGTACTTC
CDR3 protein: CSVLDRDGEQYF

clone size: NA
V gene: TRBV3-1
J gene: TRBJ2-1
D gene: TRBD2
CDR3 DNA: TGTGCCAGCAGCCAAACTAGCGGGACCCTTAGGGAGCAGTTCTTC
CDR3 protein: CASSQTSGTLREQFF

clone size: NA
V gene: TRBV29-1
J gene: TRBJ2-2
D gene: NA
CDR3 DNA: TGCAGCGTTGCGGAGATCGGACTATCCGGGGAGCTGTTTTTT
CDR3 protein: CSVAEIGLSGELFF

clone size: NA
V gene: TRBV29-1
J gene: TRBJ2-2
D gene: NA
CDR3 DNA: TGCAGCGTTGGGGGAGCACCGGGCACCGGGGAGCTGTTTTTT
CDR3 protein: CSVGGAPGTGELFF

clone size: NA
V gene: TRBV9
J gene: TRBJ2-7
D gene: NA
CDR3 DNA: TGTGCCAGCAGCCCCCGACTGGCCTACGAGCAGTACTTC
CDR3 protein: CASSPRLAYEQYF

clone size: NA
V gene: TRBV4-1
J gene: TRBJ1-2
D gene: NA
CDR3 DNA: TGCGCCAGCAGCCAAGGAAGCCAGGGCAGCTCCCCAAACTATGGCTACACCTTC
CDR3 protein: CASSQGSQGSSPNYGYTF

clone size: NA
V gene: TRBV7-3
J gene: TRBJ2-1
D gene: TRBD1
CDR3 DNA: TGTGCCAGCAGCTCTCCGGGACAGGGAAACAATGAGCAGTTCTTC
CDR3 protein: CASSSPGQGNNEQFF

clone size: NA
V gene: TRBV5-1
J gene: TRBJ1-1
D gene: TRBD1
CDR3 DNA: TGCGCCAGCAGCTTAACCGGGACAGGAGGAATGAACACTGAAGCTTTCTTT
CDR3 protein: CASSLTGTGGMNTEAFF

clone size: NA
V gene: TRBV14
J gene: TRBJ2-7
D gene: NA
CDR3 DNA: TGTGCCAGCAGTCATCATCCCGGTCGGGGACCAACCGACTACGAGCAGTACTTC
CDR3 protein: CASSHHPGRGPTDYEQYF

clone size: once
V gene: TRBV6-2/TRBV6-3
J gene: TRBJ1-1
D gene: TRBD1
CDR3 DNA: TGTGCCAGCAGCCGACAGGGGGCGAGGACTGAAGCTTTCTTT
CDR3 protein: CASSRQGARTEAFF

clone size: NA
V gene: TRBV18
J gene: TRBJ2-1
D gene: NA
CDR3 DNA: TGTGCCAGCTCATCTCAAGGCGACGGAATGGCTGAGCAGTTCTTC
CDR3 protein: CASSSQGDGMAEQFF

clone size: NA
V gene: TRBV19
J gene: TRBJ1-1
D gene: TRBD1
CDR3 DNA: TGTGCCAGTAGTAAGGGGACAGGGTTTGACACTGAAGCTTTCTTT
CDR3 protein: CASSKGTGFDTEAFF

clone size: NA
V gene: TRBV28
J gene: TRBJ1-2
D gene: NA
CDR3 DNA: TGTGCCAGCATTCGGGACCGAATTGCGGGCTACACCTTC
CDR3 protein: CASIRDRIAGYTF

clone size: once
V gene: TRBV3-1
J gene: TRBJ2-3
D gene: NA
CDR3 DNA: TGTGCCAGCAGCCCAATGACTAGCACAGATACGCAGTATTTT
CDR3 protein: CASSPMTSTDTQYF